These T cell receptor beta chains were read from a single sample in a study of beta chain features in type 1 diabetes. Clones were sequenced by immunoSEQ multiplex PCR, and TCRdb holds only the in-frame ones, with some missing. The table records roughly 230,000 clones, 9% to 10% of them present only once. Material: naive CD4+ T cells from blood. The receptors were gathered from a woman younger than 35 in good health. Both conserved end residues are part of each CDR3. Each record gives: clone size, D gene, J gene, V gene, CDR3 protein, CDR3 DNA. A D gene is named only where the DNA matches it firmly. Clone size is shown for a subset of rows, as once, few, many or a class of expanded clone.

clone size: few; D gene: TRBD2; J gene: TRBJ2-4; V gene: TRBV30; CDR3 protein: CAWGLAGAKNIQYF; CDR3 DNA: TGTGCCTGGGGACTAGCGGGAGCCAAAAACATTCAGTACTTC
clone size: few; D gene: TRBD1; J gene: TRBJ1-1; V gene: TRBV19; CDR3 protein: CASTQHRGMNTEAFF; CDR3 DNA: TGTGCCAGTACCCAACACAGGGGTATGAACACTGAAGCTTTCTTT
clone size: few; D gene: NA; J gene: TRBJ2-5; V gene: TRBV5-1; CDR3 protein: CASSWNPGGQETQYF; CDR3 DNA: TGCGCCAGCAGCTGGAATCCCGGGGGCCAAGAGACCCAGTACTTC
clone size: NA; D gene: NA; J gene: TRBJ2-5; V gene: TRBV11-2; CDR3 protein: CASSLIRGQETQYF; CDR3 DNA: TGTGCCAGCAGCTTAATAAGGGGTCAGGAGACCCAGTACTTC
clone size: NA; D gene: NA; J gene: TRBJ1-5; V gene: TRBV6-8; CDR3 protein: CARQIGRAGDYSNQPQHF; CDR3 DNA: TGTGCTCGACAAATAGGTAGGGCAGGGGACTATAGCAATCAGCCCCAGCATTTT
clone size: few; D gene: NA; J gene: TRBJ2-7; V gene: TRBV28; CDR3 protein: CASSLAQIIPYEQYF; CDR3 DNA: TGTGCCAGCAGTTTAGCGCAAATCATACCCTACGAGCAGTACTTC
clone size: NA; D gene: NA; J gene: TRBJ1-4; V gene: TRBV29-1; CDR3 protein: CSVAWDILNEKLFF; CDR3 DNA: TGCAGCGTTGCCTGGGACATCCTTAATGAAAAACTGTTTTTT
clone size: few; D gene: NA; J gene: TRBJ2-3; V gene: TRBV29-1; CDR3 protein: CSVSIQGYTDTQYF; CDR3 DNA: TGCAGCGTTTCCATTCAGGGGTACACAGATACGCAGTATTTT
clone size: few; D gene: TRBD2; J gene: TRBJ2-1; V gene: TRBV7-2; CDR3 protein: CASSLGLAGFYNEQFF; CDR3 DNA: TGTGCCAGCAGCTTAGGGCTAGCGGGGTTCTACAATGAGCAGTTCTTC
clone size: few; D gene: NA; J gene: TRBJ1-1; V gene: TRBV7-6; CDR3 protein: CASSARINTEAFF; CDR3 DNA: TGTGCCAGCAGCGCCAGGATAAACACTGAAGCTTTCTTT
clone size: once; D gene: TRBD1; J gene: TRBJ1-4; V gene: TRBV5-6; CDR3 protein: CASSWDRGAPNEKLFF; CDR3 DNA: TGTGCCAGCAGCTGGGACAGGGGGGCCCCTAATGAAAAACTGTTTTTT
clone size: few; D gene: NA; J gene: TRBJ2-1; V gene: TRBV27; CDR3 protein: CASRTLDNEQFF; CDR3 DNA: TGTGCCAGCAGGACACTTGACAATGAGCAGTTCTTC
clone size: few; D gene: TRBD1; J gene: TRBJ1-2; V gene: TRBV29-1; CDR3 protein: CSVDRGLSGYTF; CDR3 DNA: TGCAGCGTGGACAGGGGGCTTAGTGGCTACACCTTC
clone size: few; D gene: TRBD1; J gene: TRBJ1-2; V gene: TRBV7-9; CDR3 protein: CASSLAQGASGGYTF; CDR3 DNA: TGTGCCAGCAGCTTAGCTCAGGGGGCTTCGGGTGGCTACACCTTC
clone size: NA; D gene: TRBD2; J gene: TRBJ2-1; V gene: TRBV5-4; CDR3 protein: CASSLGLAGQNEQFF; CDR3 DNA: TGTGCCAGCAGCTTAGGACTAGCGGGCCAAAATGAGCAGTTCTTC